This TCR beta chain was captured in a study of shared clonotypes between healthy human individuals. Study results and caveats: A handful of donors shared roughly 5% of their naive CD4 clonotypes.

Trimming stripped 3 bases from V and 9 bases from J, with 17 bases between. Germline-derived CDR1 and CDR2 are SGHTA and FQGNSA. This CDR3 contains 14 residues. This clone turned up a few times. Its target is not known. Libraries were prepared by immunoSEQ multiplex PCR; TCRdb keeps only in-frame clonotypes and omits some of them. There are 850,000 to 1,100,000 clones in the sample; about 80% occur only once, and about 0.89% lies in the top ten. The genes are TRBV7-2 and TRBJ2-5; the D gene is possibly TRBD1 (6 bases). The sequence came from a man in his late teens or twenties in good health. Some clones in this sample may be carry-over from other donors' samples. The sequenced sample consisted of memory CD4+ T cells from PBMCs. Subset reported: CD45RA-negative fraction. DNA for the CDR3: TGTGCCAGCAGCTTCCAGGGGACGAGTAAGGCCCAGTACTTC. It translates to CASSFQGTSKAQYF.